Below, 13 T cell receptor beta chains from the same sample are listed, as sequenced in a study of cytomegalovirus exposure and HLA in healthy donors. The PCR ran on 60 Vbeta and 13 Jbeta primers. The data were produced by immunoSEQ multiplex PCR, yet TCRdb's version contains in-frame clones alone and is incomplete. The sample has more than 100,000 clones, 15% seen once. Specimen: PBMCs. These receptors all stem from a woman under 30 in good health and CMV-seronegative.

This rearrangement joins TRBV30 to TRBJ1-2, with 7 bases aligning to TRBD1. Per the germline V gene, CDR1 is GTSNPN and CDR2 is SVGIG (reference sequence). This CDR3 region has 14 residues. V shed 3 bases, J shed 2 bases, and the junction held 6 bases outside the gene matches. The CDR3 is CAWRSRGRNYGYTF. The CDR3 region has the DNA TGTGCCTGGAGATCCAGGGGGAGAAACTATGGCTACACCTTC.

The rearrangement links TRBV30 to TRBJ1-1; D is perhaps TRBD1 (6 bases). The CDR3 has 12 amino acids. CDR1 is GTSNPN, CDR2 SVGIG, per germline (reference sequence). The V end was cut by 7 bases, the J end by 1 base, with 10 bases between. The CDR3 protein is CASQTGNTEAFF. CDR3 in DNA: TGTGCCTCGCAGACAGGGAACACTGAAGCTTTCTTT.

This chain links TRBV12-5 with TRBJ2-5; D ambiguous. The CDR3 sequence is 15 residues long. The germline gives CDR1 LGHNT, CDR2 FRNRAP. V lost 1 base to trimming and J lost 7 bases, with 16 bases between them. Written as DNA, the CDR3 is TGTGCTAGTGGTTTGGAGGCCGCACCGGGTGTGACCCAGTACTTC. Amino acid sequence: CASGLEAAPGVTQYF.

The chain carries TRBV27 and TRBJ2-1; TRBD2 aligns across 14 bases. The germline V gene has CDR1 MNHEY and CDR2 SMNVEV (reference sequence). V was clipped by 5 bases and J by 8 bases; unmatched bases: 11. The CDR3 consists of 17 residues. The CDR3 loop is CASSIRTGLAGGYEQFF. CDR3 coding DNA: TGTGCCAGCAGTATACGAACTGGACTAGCGGGAGGCTATGAGCAGTTCTTC.

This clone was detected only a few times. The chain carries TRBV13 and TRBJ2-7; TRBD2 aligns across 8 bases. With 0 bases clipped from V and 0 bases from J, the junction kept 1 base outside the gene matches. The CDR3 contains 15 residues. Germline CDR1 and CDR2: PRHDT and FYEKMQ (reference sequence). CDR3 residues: CASSLGLAVSYEQYF. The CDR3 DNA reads TGTGCCAGCAGCTTAGGACTAGCGGTCTCCTACGAGCAGTACTTC.

The CDR3 DNA reads as TGTGCCATCAGTGAGCCACGACAGGGGGGTGGAAACACCATATATTTT. This encodes CAISEPRQGGGNTIYF. V is TRBV10-3 and J is TRBJ1-3; 9 nucleotides agree with TRBD1. The CDR3 sequence is 16 residues long. Germline CDR1 ENHRY, CDR2 SYGVKD. V dropped 2 bases and J dropped 3; count of bases not matched to a gene: 5.

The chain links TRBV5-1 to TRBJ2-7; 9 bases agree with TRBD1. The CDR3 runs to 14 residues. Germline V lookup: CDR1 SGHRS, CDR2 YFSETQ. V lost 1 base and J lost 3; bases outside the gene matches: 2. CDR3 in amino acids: CASSLPGQGYEQYF. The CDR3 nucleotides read TGCGCCAGCAGCTTGCCGGGACAGGGCTACGAGCAGTACTTC.

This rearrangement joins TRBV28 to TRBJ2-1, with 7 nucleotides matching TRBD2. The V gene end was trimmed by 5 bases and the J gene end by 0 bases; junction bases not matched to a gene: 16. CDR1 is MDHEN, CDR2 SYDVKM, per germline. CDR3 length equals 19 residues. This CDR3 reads CASSPRRGSFFGSYNEQFF. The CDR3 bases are TGTGCCAGCAGTCCCCGACGCGGGAGCTTTTTTGGCTCCTACAATGAGCAGTTCTTC.

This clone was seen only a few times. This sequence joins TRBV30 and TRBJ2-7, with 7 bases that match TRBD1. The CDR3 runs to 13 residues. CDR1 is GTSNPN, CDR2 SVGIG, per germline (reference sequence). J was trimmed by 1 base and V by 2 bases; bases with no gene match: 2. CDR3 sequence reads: CAWSSGGSYEQYF. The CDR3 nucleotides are TGTGCCTGGAGTTCAGGGGGTTCCTACGAGCAGTACTTC. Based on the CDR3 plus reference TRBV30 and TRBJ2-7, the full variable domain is SQTIHQWPATLVQPVGSPLSLECTVEGTSNPNLYWYRQAAGRGLQLLFYSVGIGQISSEVPQNLSASRPQDRQFILSSKKLLLSDSGFYLCAWSSGGSYEQYFGPGTRLTVT.

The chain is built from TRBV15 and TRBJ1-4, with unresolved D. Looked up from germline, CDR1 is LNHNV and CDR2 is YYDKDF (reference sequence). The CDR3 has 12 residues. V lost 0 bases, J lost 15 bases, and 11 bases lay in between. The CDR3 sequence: CATSRDEEHVFF. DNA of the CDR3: TGTGCCACCAGCAGAGATGAGGAACACGTGTTTTTT.

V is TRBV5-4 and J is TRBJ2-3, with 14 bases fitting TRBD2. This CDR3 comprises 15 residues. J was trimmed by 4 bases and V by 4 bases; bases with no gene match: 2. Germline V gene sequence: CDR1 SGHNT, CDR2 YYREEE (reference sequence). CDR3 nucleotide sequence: TGTGCCAGCAGCGCGGGACTAGCGGGAGCAGATACGCAGTATTTT. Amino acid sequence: CASSAGLAGADTQYF.

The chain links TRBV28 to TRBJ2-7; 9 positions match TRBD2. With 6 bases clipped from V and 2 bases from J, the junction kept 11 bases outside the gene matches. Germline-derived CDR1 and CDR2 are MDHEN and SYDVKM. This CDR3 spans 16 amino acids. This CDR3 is CASSLQSGGPTYEQYF. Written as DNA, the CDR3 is TGTGCCAGCAGCCTACAGAGCGGGGGGCCTACCTACGAGCAGTACTTC.

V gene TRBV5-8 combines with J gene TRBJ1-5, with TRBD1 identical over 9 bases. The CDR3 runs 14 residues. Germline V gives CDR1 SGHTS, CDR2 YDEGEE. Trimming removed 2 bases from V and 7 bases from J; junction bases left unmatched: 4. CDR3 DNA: TGTGCCAGCAGCTTTGGACAGGGGCAGCAGCCCCAGCATTTT. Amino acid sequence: CASSFGQGQQPQHF.